Each of the 21 T cell receptor beta chains below was sequenced from the same sample in a study of T-cell reconstitution after alpha-beta-depleted transplantation in children (TCRdb year 2016). Library creation used PCR. The sequencing machine was an Illumina HiSeq 2500. To normalize quantification of the TCRbeta repertoire, the TCR libraries were built with molecular barcoding that relied on unique molecular identifiers. TCRdb reran the public reads through fastp at Q25 and MiXCR, keeping productive beta chains. Rows are combined by CDR3 protein, so each entry shows the most common genes and DNA. This sample holds over 90,000 distinct CDR3 sequences; roughly 7.1% were observed only once. The ten largest clones represent approximately 16% of the sample. The label giving this sample's treatment or condition can be read as: allogeneic hematopoietic cell transplantation with graft depleted of TCRalphabeta T cells and CD19 B cells.

The sample in question was PBMCs, obtained before TCRalphabeta/CD19-depleted stem cell transplant. The receptor set was obtained from a boy between 2 and 15 years old with acute lymphoblastic leukemia, due to receive a stem cell transplant.

This clonotype was observed many times. The chain joins TRBV5-1 to TRBJ1-2; D is perhaps TRBD1 (6 bases). Between the trimmed V and J ends, which lost 3 bases and 3 bases, there was a span of 12 bases. CDR1 is SGHRS, CDR2 YFSETQ, per germline. The CDR3 length is 14 residues. CDR3 protein: CASSSAGQYYGYTF. DNA of the CDR3: TGCGCCAGCAGCTCGGCCGGACAGTACTATGGCTACACCTTC.

This clonotype was picked up a small number of times. The chain carries TRBV4-1 and TRBJ2-5; 16 nucleotides match TRBD2. V was clipped by 1 base and J by 5 bases; unmatched bases: 10. Germline V CDR1 and CDR2: MGHRA, YSYEKL. The CDR3 is 19 amino acids. The CDR3 nucleotides read TGCGCCAGCAGCCAAGTCCCCGGGACTAGCGGGGGGGCCGCGGAGACCCAGTACTTC. Translated: CASSQVPGTSGGAAETQYF.

At least ten counts were recorded for this clonotype. This chain connects TRBV5-5 to TRBJ2-7, with D possibly matching TRBD1 (6 bases). The CDR3 loop spans 14 amino acids. Germline V lookup: CDR1 SGHKS, CDR2 YYEKEE (reference sequence). The V and J ends lost 1 base and 2 bases respectively, with 10 bases between them. In DNA form, the CDR3 reads TGTGCCAGCAGCTTGATTCAGGGGCCCTACGAGCAGTACTTC. This encodes CASSLIQGPYEQYF.

This chain links TRBV2 with TRBJ2-3; D gene uncertain. Looked up from germline, CDR1 is SNHLY and CDR2 is FYNNEI. The CDR3 sequence is 15 residues long. V lost 0 bases and J 0 bases, leaving 7 bases between the germline ends. CDR3 DNA sequence: TGTGCCAGCAGTGAAGCGGTCGCTAGCACAGATACGCAGTATTTT. As protein: CASSEAVASTDTQYF.

This clonotype occurred many times. The chain recombines TRBV5-6 with TRBJ2-3, with 8 bases identical to TRBD2. V gave up 0 bases and J gave up 0 bases; unmatched junction bases: 3. CDR1 SGHDT and CDR2 YYEEEE come from the germline V gene. The CDR3 extends over 16 amino acids. The CDR3: CASSLAASGSTDTQYF. The DNA for the CDR3 is TGTGCCAGCAGCTTGGCGGCTAGCGGGAGCACAGATACGCAGTATTTT.

This clonotype was observed many times. The rearrangement uses TRBV20-1 and TRBJ2-3; perhaps TRBD2 as D (6 bases). Per germline, CDR1 DFQATT and CDR2 SNEGSKA (reference sequence). Trimming took 3 bases from V and 6 from J, leaving 22 bases between them. This CDR3 is 16 amino acids long. The CDR3, as DNA: TGCAGTGCTAGTGCCTTGGCGGGGCGCCGCAGGGATACGCAGTATTTT. Amino acid sequence: CSASALAGRRRDTQYF.

V is TRBV12-5 and J is TRBJ1-1, with TRBD1 matching over 7 bases. CDR1 is LGHNT and CDR2 is FRNRAP in the germline V gene. This CDR3 is 13 amino acids long. The ends lost 1 base at V and 5 bases at J; junction bases unmatched: 1. The chain's CDR3 is CASGLDRGTEAFF. CDR3 nucleotide sequence: TGTGCTAGTGGTTTGGACAGGGGAACTGAAGCTTTCTTT.

This clonotype was detected many times. This sequence joins TRBV2 and TRBJ2-1; D is unclear. V dropped 3 bases and J dropped 4 bases, with 7 bases sitting between them. This CDR3 region has 13 residues. Germline CDR1 is SNHLY and CDR2 is FYNNEI. CDR3 protein: CASSDARYNEQFF. CDR3 bases: TGTGCCAGCAGTGATGCCAGATACAATGAGCAGTTCTTC.

This clonotype was observed a few times. The rearrangement links TRBV7-2 to TRBJ2-1; TRBD1 matches 9 bases. CDR1 and CDR2 (germline): SGHTA, FQGNSA. The CDR3 spans 17 residues. The junction had 10 bases not matched to a gene; V was cut back by 5 bases and J by 2 bases. In DNA form, the CDR3 reads TGTGCCAGCAGCCGTCCCGGGACAGGGTCCACCTACAATGAGCAGTTCTTC. Its protein product is CASSRPGTGSTYNEQFF. Filled out from reference TRBV7-2 and TRBJ2-1, the complete variable domain reads GAGVSQSPSNKVTEKGKDVELRCDPISGHTALYWYRQSLGQGLEFLIYFQGNSAPDKSGLPSDRFSAERTGGSVSTLTIQRTQQEDSAVYLCASSRPGTGSTYNEQFFGPGTRLTVL.

Here the CDR3 reads CASTLTGADGELFF. The CDR3 coding sequence is TGTGCCAGCACCCTCACAGGGGCGGACGGGGAGCTGTTTTTT. This chain connects TRBV27 to TRBJ2-2; 7 positions match TRBD1. This CDR3 spans 14 amino acids. Losses at the gene ends were 7 bases for V and 7 bases for J; bases not matched to a gene: 9. Looked up from germline, CDR1 is MNHEY and CDR2 is SMNVEV (reference sequence).

This clonotype was seen only a few times. V usage is TRBV5-1 and J usage is TRBJ2-5; D may be TRBD2 (5 bases). With 3 bases removed from V and 2 bases from J, the gap between germline ends came to 11 bases. This CDR3 is built from 14 residues. Germline CDR1 is SGHRS and CDR2 is YFSETQ. DNA for the CDR3: TGCGCCAGCAGCTCGACTACCGGACAAGAGACCCAGTACTTC. Its translation: CASSSTTGQETQYF.

The chain links TRBV7-2 to TRBJ2-1; TRBD2 matches 7 bases. Germline V gene sequence: CDR1 SGHTA, CDR2 FQGNSA. V was clipped by 5 bases and J by 2 bases; unmatched bases: 6. This CDR3 has 15 amino acids. Here the CDR3 DNA reads TGTGCCAGCAGCCCCGAAAGCGGGGCCTACAATGAGCAGTTCTTC. Its protein is CASSPESGAYNEQFF. The full variable domain, completed using reference TRBV7-2 and TRBJ2-1, is GAGVSQSPSNKVTEKGKDVELRCDPISGHTALYWYRQSLGQGLEFLIYFQGNSAPDKSGLPSDRFSAERTGGSVSTLTIQRTQQEDSAVYLCASSPESGAYNEQFFGPGTRLTVL.

This clonotype was seen ten or more times. This chain joins TRBV12-3 or TRBV12-4 and TRBJ1-1; 8 bases align to TRBD1. J was trimmed by 4 bases and V by 1 base; bases with no gene match: 5. The CDR3 runs to 15 residues. CDR3 coding DNA: TGTGCCAGCAGTTTAGGGGGACAGGTCGGCACTGAAGCTTTCTTT. Protein product: CASSLGGQVGTEAFF.

This clonotype turned up a few times. CDR3 protein: CASSLASSSGANVLTF. DNA of the CDR3: TGTGCCAGCAGCTTGGCGTCGAGCTCTGGGGCCAACGTCCTGACTTTC. This sequence joins TRBV5-4 and TRBJ2-6; D is undetermined. The germline CDR1 and CDR2 sequences are SGHNT and YYREEE (reference sequence). This CDR3 has 16 amino acids. V lost 0 bases, J lost 0 bases, and 7 bases lay in between.

The table lists this clonotype with many counts. This rearrangement joins TRBV15 to TRBJ1-6; a possible D gene is TRBD1 (5 bases). The CDR3 sequence is 16 residues long. Germline V lookup: CDR1 LNHNV, CDR2 YYDKDF (reference sequence). Trimming removed 0 bases at V and 10 bases at J, with 16 bases between. The CDR3 bases are TGTGCCACCAGCAGAGATGGTGGGACCGCCCCCTCACCCCTCCACTTT. Protein product: CATSRDGGTAPSPLHF. Variable domain in full (rest from reference TRBV15 and TRBJ1-6): DAMVIQNPRYQVTQFGKPVTLSCSQTLNHNVMYWYQQKSSQAPKLLFHYYDKDFNNEADTPDNFQSRRPNTSFCFLDIRSPGLGDTAMYLCATSRDGGTAPSPLHFGNGTRLTVT.

V gene TRBV7-9 combines with J gene TRBJ1-3; D not certain. Trimming pared 5 bases from V and 0 bases from J, leaving 17 bases between. The CDR3 is 17 amino acids. CDR1 SEHNR and CDR2 FQNEAQ come from the germline V gene (reference sequence). CDR3 amino acids: CASSPDRTKSSGNTIYF. CDR3 nucleotide sequence: TGTGCCAGCAGCCCAGACCGGACCAAGAGCTCTGGAAACACCATATATTTT.

This clonotype was found many times. The chain couples TRBV20-1 to TRBJ2-1; tentatively, D is TRBD1 or TRBD2 (7 bases each). Trimming stripped 5 bases from V and 5 bases from J, with 16 bases between. Germline CDR1 and CDR2: DFQATT and SNEGSKA (reference sequence). This CDR3 has 14 amino acids. CDR3 nucleotide sequence: TGCAGTGCTTCAGGGGGGGCAGACCACAATGAGCAGTTCTTC. Its translation is CSASGGADHNEQFF.

This clonotype was observed many times. The rearrangement uses TRBV12-3 or TRBV12-4 and TRBJ1-5, with D maybe TRBD1 (6 bases). Trimming cost V 4 bases and J 5 bases, with 15 bases left between them. The CDR3 spans 15 residues. CDR3 protein: CASSSRTVIYQPQHF. For the CDR3, the DNA is TGTGCCAGCAGTTCTCGGACAGTCATTTATCAGCCCCAGCATTTT.

The CDR3, as DNA: TGCGCCAGCAGCCCTTTTTCGGGGGGTTTTCAAGAGACCCAGTACTTC. The encoded protein is CASSPFSGGFQETQYF. The chain combines TRBV5-1 with TRBJ2-5, with 7 bases lining up with TRBD2. This CDR3 has 16 amino acids. Trimming at V came to 4 bases and at J to 2 bases, leaving 11 bases not matched to a gene. The germline gives CDR1 SGHRS, CDR2 YFSETQ.

The chain combines TRBV20-1 with TRBJ2-5; 8 positions agree with TRBD2. The CDR3 loop spans 16 amino acids. J was trimmed by 0 bases and V by 3 bases; bases with no gene match: 9. Germline assignment: CDR1 DFQATT and CDR2 SNEGSKA (reference sequence). CDR3 bases: TGCAGTGCTAGGCCGTTTGGGCGGGGGGACCAAGAGACCCAGTACTTC. It translates to CSARPFGRGDQETQYF.

This clonotype came up many times. The chain joins TRBV11-2 to TRBJ2-7; 11 bases line up with TRBD2. The V gene end was trimmed by 4 bases and the J gene end by 4 bases; junction bases not matched to a gene: 18. Germline values: CDR1 SGHAT, CDR2 FQNNGV. CDR3 size: 19 residues. The CDR3 spells CASSSLTSGGPRERYEQYF. In DNA, the CDR3 is TGTGCCAGCAGCTCCCTCACTAGCGGGGGTCCCCGGGAGAGGTACGAGCAGTACTTC.